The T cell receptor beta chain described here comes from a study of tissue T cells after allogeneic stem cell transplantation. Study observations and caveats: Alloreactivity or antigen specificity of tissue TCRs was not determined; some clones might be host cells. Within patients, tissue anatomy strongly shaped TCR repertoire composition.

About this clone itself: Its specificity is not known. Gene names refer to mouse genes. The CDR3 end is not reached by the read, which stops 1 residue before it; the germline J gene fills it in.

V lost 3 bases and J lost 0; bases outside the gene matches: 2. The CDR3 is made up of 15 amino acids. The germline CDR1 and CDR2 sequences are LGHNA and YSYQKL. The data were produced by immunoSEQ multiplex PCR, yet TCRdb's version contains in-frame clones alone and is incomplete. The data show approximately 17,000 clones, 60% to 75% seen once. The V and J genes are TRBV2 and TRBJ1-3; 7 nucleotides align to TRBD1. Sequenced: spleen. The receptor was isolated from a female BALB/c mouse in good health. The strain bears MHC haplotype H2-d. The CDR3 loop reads CASSHRQGSGNTLYF. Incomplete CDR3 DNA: TGTGCCAGCAGCCACAGACAGGGTTCTGGAAATACGCTCTAT.